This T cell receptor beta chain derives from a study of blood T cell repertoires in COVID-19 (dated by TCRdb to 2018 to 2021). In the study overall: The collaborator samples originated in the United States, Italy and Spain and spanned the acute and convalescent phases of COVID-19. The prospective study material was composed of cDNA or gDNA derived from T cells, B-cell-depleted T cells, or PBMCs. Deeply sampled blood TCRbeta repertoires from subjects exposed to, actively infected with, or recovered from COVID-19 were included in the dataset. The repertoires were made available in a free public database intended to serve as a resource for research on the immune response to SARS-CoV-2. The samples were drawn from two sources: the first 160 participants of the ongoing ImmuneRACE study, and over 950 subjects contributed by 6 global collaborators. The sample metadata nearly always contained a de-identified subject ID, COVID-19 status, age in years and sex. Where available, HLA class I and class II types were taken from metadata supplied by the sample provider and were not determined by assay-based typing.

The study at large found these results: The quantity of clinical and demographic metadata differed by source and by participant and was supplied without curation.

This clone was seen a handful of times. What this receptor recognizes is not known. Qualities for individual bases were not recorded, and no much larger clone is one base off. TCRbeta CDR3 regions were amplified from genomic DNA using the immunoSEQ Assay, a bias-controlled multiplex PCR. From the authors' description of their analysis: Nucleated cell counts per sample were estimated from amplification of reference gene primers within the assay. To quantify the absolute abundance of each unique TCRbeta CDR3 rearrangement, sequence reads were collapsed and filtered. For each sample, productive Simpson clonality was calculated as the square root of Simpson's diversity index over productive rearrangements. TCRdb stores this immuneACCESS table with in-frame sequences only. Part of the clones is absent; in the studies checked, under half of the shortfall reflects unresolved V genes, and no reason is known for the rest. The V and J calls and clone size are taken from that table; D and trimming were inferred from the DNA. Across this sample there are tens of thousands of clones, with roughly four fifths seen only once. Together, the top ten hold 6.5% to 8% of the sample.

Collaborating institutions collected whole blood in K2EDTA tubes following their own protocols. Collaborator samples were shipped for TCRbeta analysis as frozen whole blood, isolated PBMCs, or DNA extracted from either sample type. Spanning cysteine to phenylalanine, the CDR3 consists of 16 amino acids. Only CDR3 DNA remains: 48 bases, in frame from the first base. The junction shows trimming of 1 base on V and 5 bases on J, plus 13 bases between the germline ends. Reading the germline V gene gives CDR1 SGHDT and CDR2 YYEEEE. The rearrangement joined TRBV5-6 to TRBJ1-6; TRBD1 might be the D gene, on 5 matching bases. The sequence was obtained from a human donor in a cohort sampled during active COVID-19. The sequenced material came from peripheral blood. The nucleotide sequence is TGTGCCAGCAGCTTGTGGCAGGGCATGAATAATTCACCCCTCCACTTT. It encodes CASSLWQGMNNSPLHF. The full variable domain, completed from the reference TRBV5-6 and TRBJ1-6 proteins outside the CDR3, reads DAGVTQSPTHLIKTRGQQVTLRCSPKSGHDTVSWYQQALGQGPQFIFQYYEEEERQRGNFPDRFSGHQFPNYSSELNVNALLLGDSALYLCASSLWQGMNNSPLHFGNGTRLTVT.